The 10 T cell receptor beta chains below come from one sample, sequenced in a study of blood T cell repertoires in COVID-19. Method: immunoSEQ multiplex PCR; TCRdb's copy keeps in-frame clones and lacks some. Seen here are approximately 280,000 clones, around 85% observed once, and the top ten hold roughly 2.6%. The sample consisted of PBMCs or T cells enriched from blood (not recorded which). These receptors all stem from a woman in her fifties or sixties who had recovered from COVID-19.

The rearrangement uses TRBV6-5 and TRBJ2-3; 7 positions agree with TRBD1. Germline values: CDR1 MNHEY, CDR2 SVGAGI. V was pared by 4 bases and J by 8 bases, with 15 bases of the junction left unmatched. The CDR3 is made up of 16 amino acids. CDR3 nucleotide sequence: TGTGCCAGCAGTTGGGGACAGTCCAGAGTAAGGGCTACGCAGTATTTT. Protein product: CASSWGQSRVRATQYF.

The V and J genes are TRBV20-1 and TRBJ2-5; 7 nucleotides agree with TRBD2. This CDR3 comprises 15 residues. Looked up from germline, CDR1 is DFQATT and CDR2 is SNEGSKA (reference sequence). The J segment lost 5 bases and the V segment lost 3 bases, leaving 12 bases of the junction unmatched. This CDR3 reads CSASEGGLGRETQYF. The CDR3 DNA reads as TGCAGTGCTAGTGAAGGCGGACTAGGTCGGGAGACCCAGTACTTC.

This chain connects TRBV29-1 to TRBJ1-5; no definite D call. Between the trimmed V and J ends, which lost 4 bases and 4 bases, there was a span of 8 bases. CDR1 is SQVTM, CDR2 ANQGSEA, per germline. CDR3 length: 12 amino acids. As DNA, the CDR3 is TGCAGCGTTGGAGCTCCGAATCAGCCCCAGCATTTT. Protein product: CSVGAPNQPQHF.

J is TRBJ2-5 and V is TRBV7-2, with D hard to call. Trimming removed 1 base at V and 2 bases at J, with 17 bases between. The CDR3 has 17 amino acids. Germline loops: CDR1 SGHTA, CDR2 FQGNSA. CDR3 residues: CASSLGSSSRPQETQYF. The CDR3 DNA reads as TGTGCCAGCAGCTTAGGATCTTCTTCGCGGCCTCAAGAGACCCAGTACTTC.

This clone turned up a few times. This chain links TRBV19 with TRBJ1-6, with D possibly matching TRBD1 (6 bases). CDR1 is LNHDA, CDR2 SQIVND, per germline (reference sequence). CDR3 length equals 14 residues. Trimming removed 1 base at V and 14 bases at J, with 15 bases between. The CDR3 spells CASSIVGQGLTLHF. The CDR3 DNA reads as TGTGCCAGTAGTATAGTCGGCCAGGGGTTAACCCTCCACTTT.

This chain connects TRBV6-2 or TRBV6-3 to TRBJ1-5; D is perhaps TRBD1 (6 bases). The CDR3 contains 18 residues. CDR1 and CDR2 from the germline V gene are MNHEY and SVGEGT. Between the trimmed V and J ends, which lost 5 bases and 2 bases, there was a span of 22 bases. CDR3 sequence (DNA): TGTGCCAGCAGTAAACAACACCCCCAGGGGATACGCAATCAGCCCCAGCATTTT. Amino acids: CASSKQHPQGIRNQPQHF.

The chain recombines TRBV18 with TRBJ2-2; 8 bases agree with TRBD1. V lost 5 bases and J lost 2; bases outside the gene matches: 4. Per the germline V gene, CDR1 is KGHSH and CDR2 is LQKENI. The CDR3 runs to 15 residues. This CDR3 reads CASSSTGGNTGELFF. As DNA, the CDR3 is TGTGCCAGCTCATCTACAGGGGGAAACACCGGGGAGCTGTTTTTT.

This chain joins TRBV10-2 and TRBJ1-6; 12 bases agree with TRBD1. Germline trimming cut 4 bases from V and 7 bases from J; bases unmatched to any gene: 2. Germline-derived CDR1 and CDR2 are WSHSY and SAAADI. The CDR3 loop spans 15 amino acids. The CDR3, as DNA: TGCGCCAGCAGTGGAGGGACAGGGGGCAATTCACCCCTCCACTTT. Its translation is CASSGGTGGNSPLHF.

The genes are TRBV19 and TRBJ2-2, with no clear D. The CDR3 length is 11 residues. Germline V CDR1 and CDR2: LNHDA, SQIVND (reference sequence). Trimming removed 0 bases from V and 10 bases from J, with 3 bases in between. This CDR3 is CASSIEAELFF. Here the CDR3 DNA reads TGTGCCAGTAGTATAGAGGCGGAGCTGTTTTTT.

The sample holds one count of this clone. The V and J genes are TRBV12-3 or TRBV12-4 and TRBJ2-5; D unresolved. Trimming took 2 bases from V and 0 from J, leaving 4 bases between them. This CDR3 has 13 residues. The CDR3 region has the DNA TGTGCCAGCAGTTTACCAGACCAAGAGACCCAGTACTTC. Protein product: CASSLPDQETQYF.